This TCR beta chain was profiled in a study of CD8 T cells in Susac syndrome. The V and J ends lost 4 bases and 4 bases, in that order; junction bases with no gene match: 8. CDR1 is SGDLS, CDR2 YYNGEE, per germline. This CDR3 contains 14 residues. Sequencing targeted TCR beta in T cells from blood (CD8+ and CD4+). The controls, all healthy donors, were matched for age and sex. Bulk CD8+ and CD4+ cells came from magnetic negative isolation; CD8+ TEMRA by FACS. RNA in amounts of roughly 0.45 to 1 ug was reverse transcribed with random hexamers. The CDR3 of TCR beta was amplified by immunoSEQ multiplex PCR across 54 Vbeta and 13 Jbeta. One entry per CDR3 protein, called by TCRdb with MiXCR from the immunoSEQ multiplex PCR reads. Of under 150,000 distinct CDR3 sequences in the sample, 85% to 95% are singletons; the top ten hold approximately 0.27%.

The sequencing input was CD8+ T cells from PBMCs. The TCR comes from a human donor in good health. The chain uses TRBV9 and TRBJ2-7, with 7 bases matching TRBD2. The CDR3 here is CASSKDPGGYEQYF. The CDR3 DNA reads TGTGCCAGCAGCAAAGACCCCGGGGGGTACGAGCAGTACTTC.